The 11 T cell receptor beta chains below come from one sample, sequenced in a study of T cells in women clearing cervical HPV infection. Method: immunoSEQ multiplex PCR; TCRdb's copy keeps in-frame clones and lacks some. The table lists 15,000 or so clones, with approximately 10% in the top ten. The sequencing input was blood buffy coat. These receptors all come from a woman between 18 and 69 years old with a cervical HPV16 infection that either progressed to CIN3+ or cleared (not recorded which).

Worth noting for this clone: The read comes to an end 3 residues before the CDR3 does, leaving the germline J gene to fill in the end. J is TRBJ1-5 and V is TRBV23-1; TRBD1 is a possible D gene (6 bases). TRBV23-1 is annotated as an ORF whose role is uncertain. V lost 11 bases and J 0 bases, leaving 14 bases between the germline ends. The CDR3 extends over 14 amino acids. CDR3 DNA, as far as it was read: TGCGCCGGTCAGGGGTTGGGTAGCAATCAGCCC. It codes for CAGQGLGSNQP. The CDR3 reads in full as CAGQGLGSNQPQHF.

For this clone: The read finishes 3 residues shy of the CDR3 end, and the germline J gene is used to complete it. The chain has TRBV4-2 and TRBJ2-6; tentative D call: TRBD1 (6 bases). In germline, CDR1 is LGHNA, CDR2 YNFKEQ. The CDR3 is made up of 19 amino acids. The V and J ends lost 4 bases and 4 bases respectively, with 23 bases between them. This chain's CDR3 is CASSPLRGYFGTGANVLTF. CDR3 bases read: TGTGCCAGCAGCCCATTGAGGGGGTACTTCGGGACCGGGGCCAACGTC.

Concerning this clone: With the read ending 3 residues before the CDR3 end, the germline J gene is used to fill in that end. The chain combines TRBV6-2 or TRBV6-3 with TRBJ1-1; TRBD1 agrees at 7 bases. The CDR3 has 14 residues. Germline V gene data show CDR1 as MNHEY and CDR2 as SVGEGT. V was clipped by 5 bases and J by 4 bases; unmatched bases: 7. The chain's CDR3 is CASSRQGGVTEAFF. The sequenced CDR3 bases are TGTGCCAGCAGTCGACAGGGCGGGGTCACTGAA.

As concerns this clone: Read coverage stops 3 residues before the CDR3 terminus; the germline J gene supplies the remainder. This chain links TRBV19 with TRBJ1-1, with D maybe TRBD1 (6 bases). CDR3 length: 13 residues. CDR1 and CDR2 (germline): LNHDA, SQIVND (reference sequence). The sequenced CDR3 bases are TGTGCCAGTCACACTGGACAGCCGCTTAGA. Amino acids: CASHTGQPLR. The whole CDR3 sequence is CASHTGQPLRAFF. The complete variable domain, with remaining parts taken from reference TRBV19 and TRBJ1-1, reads DGGITQSPKYLFRKEGQNVTLSCEQNLNHDAMYWYRQDPGQGLRLIYYSQIVNDFQKGDIAEGYSVSREKKESFPLTVTSAQKNPTAFYLCASHTGQPLRAFFGQGTRLTVV.

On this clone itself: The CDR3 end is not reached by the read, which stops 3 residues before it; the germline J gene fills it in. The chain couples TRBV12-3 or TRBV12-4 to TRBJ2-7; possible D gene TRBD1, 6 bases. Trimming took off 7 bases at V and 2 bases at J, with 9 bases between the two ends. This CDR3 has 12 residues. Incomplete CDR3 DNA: TGTGCCAGCAAAAAGGGGGCCTACGAG. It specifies CASKKGAYE. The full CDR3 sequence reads CASKKGAYEQYF.

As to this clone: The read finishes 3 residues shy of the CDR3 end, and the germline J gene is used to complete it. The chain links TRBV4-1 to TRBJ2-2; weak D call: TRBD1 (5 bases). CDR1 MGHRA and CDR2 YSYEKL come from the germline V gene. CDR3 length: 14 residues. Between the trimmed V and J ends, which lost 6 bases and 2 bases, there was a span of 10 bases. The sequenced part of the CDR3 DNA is TGCGCCAGCAGTCGACAGACAAACACCGGGGAG. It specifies CASSRQTNTGE. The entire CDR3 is CASSRQTNTGELFF.

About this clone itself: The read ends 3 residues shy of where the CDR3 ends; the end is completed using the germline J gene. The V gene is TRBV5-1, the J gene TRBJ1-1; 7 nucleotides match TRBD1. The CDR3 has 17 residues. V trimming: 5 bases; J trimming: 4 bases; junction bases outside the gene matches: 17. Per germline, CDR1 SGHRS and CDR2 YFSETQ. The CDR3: CASSYGQETPTGTEAFF. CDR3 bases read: TGCGCCAGCAGTTACGGACAGGAGACTCCAACGGGCACTGAA.

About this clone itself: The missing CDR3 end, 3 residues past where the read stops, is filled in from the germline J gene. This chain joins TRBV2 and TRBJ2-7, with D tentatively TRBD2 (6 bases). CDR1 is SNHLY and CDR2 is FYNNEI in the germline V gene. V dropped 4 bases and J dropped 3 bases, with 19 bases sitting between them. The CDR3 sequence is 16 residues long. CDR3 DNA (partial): TGTGCCAGCAGTGGGGTGGGGCTAGCGACCTACTACGAG. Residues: CASSGVGLATYYE. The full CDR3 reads CASSGVGLATYYEQYF.

The CDR3 here is CASSPGQGITNTEAFF. The DNA read from the CDR3 is TGTGCCAGCAGTCCCGGACAGGGGATAACGAACACTGAA. The chain uses TRBV2 and TRBJ1-1; 9 nucleotides line up with TRBD1. The read comes to an end 3 residues before the CDR3 does, leaving the germline J gene to fill in the end. Germline lookup yields CDR1 SNHLY and CDR2 FYNNEI. V lost 5 bases and J lost 1; bases outside the gene matches: 8. The CDR3 covers 16 residues.

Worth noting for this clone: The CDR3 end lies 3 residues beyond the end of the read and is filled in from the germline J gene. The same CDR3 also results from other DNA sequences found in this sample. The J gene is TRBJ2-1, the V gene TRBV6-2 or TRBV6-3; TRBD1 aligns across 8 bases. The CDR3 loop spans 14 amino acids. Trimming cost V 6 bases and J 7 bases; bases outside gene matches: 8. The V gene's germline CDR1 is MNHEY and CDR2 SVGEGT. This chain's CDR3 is CASRVGTGGNEQFF. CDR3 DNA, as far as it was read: TGTGCCAGCAGAGTAGGGACAGGTGGGAATGAG.

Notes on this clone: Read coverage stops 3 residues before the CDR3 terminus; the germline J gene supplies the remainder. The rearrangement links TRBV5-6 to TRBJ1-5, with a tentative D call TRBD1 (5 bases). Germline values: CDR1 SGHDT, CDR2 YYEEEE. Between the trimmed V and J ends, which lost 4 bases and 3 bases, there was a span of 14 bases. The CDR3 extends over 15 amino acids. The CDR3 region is CASSRRGLVNQPQHF. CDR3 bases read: TGTGCCAGCAGCCGTAGGGGACTTGTCAATCAGCCC.